The clone carrying this TCR beta chain came up a few times. Its antigen is undetermined. This record belongs to a study of T cells after yellow fever vaccination. Findings of the study overall: Researchers noted that a small share of clonotypes showed up in both CD4 and CD8 compartments. A weaker secondary response peaked on day 5, the primary on day 15.

UMIs were added to TCR cDNA along with a universal primer site when it was made by 5'RACE template switching. TCRdb passed the 5' RACE reads through MiXCR, listing each CDR3 protein once. The sample holds a few hundred thousand distinct CDR3 sequences, roughly 8.3% seen once. The source was PBMCs, collected about 49 days after the first yellow fever vaccination. The source is a man younger than 35 who received the YFV17D yellow fever vaccine.

CDR3 sequence (DNA): TGTGCCAGCAGTTCGTCCTGGGGCGAGCAGTACTTC. The encoded protein is CASSSSWGEQYF. This rearrangement joins TRBV7-6 to TRBJ2-7; D gene ambiguous. The CDR3 loop spans 12 amino acids. The germline V gene has CDR1 SGHVS and CDR2 FNYEAQ. V was cut by 6 bases and J by 6 bases, with 12 bases left in between.